Listed below are T cell receptor beta chains from one sample, sequenced in a study of shared clonotypes between healthy human individuals. The method was immunoSEQ multiplex PCR; TCRdb's version includes in-frame clones alone and lacks a portion of them. The sample includes roughly 700,000 clones, about 92% seen only once; the top ten take 34%. Specimen: memory CD8+ T cells from PBMCs. The receptors here all came from a man aged 18 to 35 in good health. Some clones in this sample may be carry-over from other donors' samples. CDR3s include the opening cysteine and the closing phenylalanine or tryptophan. A D gene is named only where the DNA matches it firmly. Not every row has a clone size; where given, it reads once, few, many or a size class.

J | V | D | size | CDR3 | DNA
TRBJ2-5 | TRBV27 | . | . | CASSLGGALGETQYF | TGTGCCAGCAGTTTAGGGGGGGCGCTAGGGGAGACCCAGTACTTC
TRBJ1-1 | TRBV5-6 | . | . | CASSFGPDPNTEAFF | TGTGCCAGCAGCTTCGGCCCGGACCCCAACACTGAAGCTTTCTTT
TRBJ2-3 | TRBV7-2 | . | . | CASSFVEASTDTQYF | TGTGCCAGCTCCTTCGTCGAAGCTAGCACAGATACGCAGTATTTT
TRBJ2-1 | TRBV27 | . | . | CASSLDYYNEQFF | TGTGCCAGCAGTTTGGATTATTACAATGAGCAGTTCTTC
TRBJ2-6 | TRBV28 | . | . | CASSITSGDSGANVLTF | TGTGCCAGCAGTATCACCTCGGGGGACTCTGGGGCCAACGTCCTGACTTTC
TRBJ1-1 | TRBV4-3 | TRBD1 | . | CASSHDSQGTLEAFF | TGCGCCAGCAGCCACGACTCACAGGGGACCCTTGAAGCTTTCTTT
TRBJ2-1 | TRBV27 | . | once | CASGYNEQFF | TGTGCCAGCGGTTACAATGAGCAGTTCTTC
TRBJ2-1 | TRBV9 | . | . | CASSVNRVEASYNEQFF | TGTGCCAGCAGCGTCAACAGGGTGGAGGCCTCCTACAATGAGCAGTTCTTC
TRBJ1-1 | TRBV5-4 | TRBD1 | many | CASKQGGGTEAFF | TGTGCCAGCAAACAGGGGGGGGGCACTGAAGCTTTCTTT
TRBJ2-1 | TRBV15 | . | . | CATSRVGAYNEQFF | TGTGCCACCAGCAGAGTAGGTGCCTACAATGAGCAGTTCTTC
TRBJ1-3 | TRBV19 | TRBD1 | . | CASSMRQGAYTIYF | TGTGCCAGTAGTATGCGGCAGGGGGCTTACACCATATATTTT
TRBJ2-3 | TRBV6-4 | . | . | CASSHSATGGTDTQYF | TGTGCCAGCAGTCATTCGGCCACCGGGGGCACAGATACGCAGTATTTT
TRBJ2-3 | TRBV10-1 | TRBD2 | many | CASSEVGTSGSTPPDTQYF | TGCGCCAGCAGTGAGGTTGGGACTAGCGGGAGCACCCCTCCGGATACGCAGTATTTT
TRBJ1-4 | TRBV4-1 | . | . | CASSPRGGSRNEKLFF | TGCGCCAGCAGCCCCCGGGGCGGGAGTCGTAATGAAAAACTGTTTTTT
TRBJ2-3 | TRBV9 | TRBD1 | . | CASSVTPGQSTDTQYF | TGTGCCAGCAGCGTAACTCCGGGACAGAGCACAGATACGCAGTATTTT
TRBJ1-1 | TRBV27 | . | . | CASSLLGTNTEAFF | TGTGCCAGCAGTTTATTAGGGACGAACACTGAAGCTTTCTTT
TRBJ1-2 | TRBV5-1 | . | once | CASSLEAGPVEFGYTF | TGCGCCAGCAGCTTGGAAGCAGGGCCCGTTGAGTTTGGCTACACCTTC
TRBJ2-3 | TRBV28 | . | once | CAISGTEGPYSTDTQYF | TGTGCCATTTCCGGGACCGAGGGCCCCTACTCCACAGATACGCAGTATTTT
TRBJ1-5 | TRBV27 | . | . | CASSFKGHFQPQHF | TGTGCCAGCAGTTTTAAGGGACATTTTCAGCCCCAGCATTTT
TRBJ1-5 | TRBV27 | . | . | CASSLSPGGNQPQHF | TGTGCCAGCAGTTTATCGCCAGGGGGCAATCAGCCCCAGCATTTT
TRBJ2-7 | TRBV9 | TRBD2 | . | CASSTTGTSASYEQYF | TGTGCCAGCAGCACAACCGGGACTAGCGCATCCTACGAGCAGTACTTC
TRBJ2-1 | TRBV4-1 | TRBD2 | . | CASSQRLAVPYNEQFF | TGCGCCAGCAGCCAACGACTAGCGGTGCCCTACAATGAGCAGTTCTTC
TRBJ2-7 | TRBV5-5 | TRBD2 | . | CASSGGTTYEQYF | TGTGCCAGCAGCGGGGGGACTACCTACGAGCAGTACTTC
TRBJ2-2 | TRBV30 | TRBD1 | once | CAWDTGQGGELFF | TGTGCCTGGGATACTGGACAGGGCGGGGAGCTGTTTTTT
TRBJ1-5 | TRBV19 | . | few | CASSEEGGYFQPQHF | TGTGCCAGTAGTGAGGAAGGGGGGTATTTTCAGCCCCAGCATTTT
TRBJ1-5 | TRBV27 | . | . | CASSLWGSQQPQHF | TGTGCCAGCAGTTTATGGGGGTCTCAACAGCCCCAGCATTTT
TRBJ1-2 | TRBV5-1 | TRBD1 | . | CASSPSGQGRQNGYTF | TGCGCCAGCAGCCCCTCCGGACAGGGGCGCCAGAATGGCTACACCTTC
TRBJ2-7 | TRBV27 | . | many | CASSLSGRVYEQYF | TGTGCCAGCAGTTTATCCGGGAGAGTCTACGAGCAGTACTTC
TRBJ1-2 | TRBV7-8 | . | . | CASSSLGWTDYGYTF | TGTGCCAGCAGCTCCCTAGGATGGACAGACTATGGCTACACCTTC
TRBJ2-2 | TRBV7-8 | TRBD2 | . | CASTTVREGELFF | TGTGCCAGCACAACAGTGCGGGAGGGGGAGCTGTTTTTT
TRBJ2-7 | TRBV27 | . | . | CASSPGPLGYEQYF | TGTGCCAGCAGTCCTGGGCCGCTGGGGTACGAGCAGTACTTC
TRBJ1-1 | TRBV5-1 | . | few | CASSLADGGREAFF | TGCGCCAGCAGCTTGGCCGATGGAGGCAGGGAAGCTTTCTTT
TRBJ2-3 | TRBV7-8 | . | . | CASSLAEDTQYF | TGTGCCAGCAGCTTAGCGGAAGATACGCAGTATTTT
TRBJ2-1 | TRBV27 | TRBD2 | . | CATQREESYNEQFF | TGTGCCACCCAGCGGGAGGAAAGCTACAATGAGCAGTTCTTC
TRBJ2-7 | TRBV7-2 | . | once | CASSDTTVLSSYEQYF | TGTGCCAGCAGCGATACGACAGTGTTGAGTAGCTACGAGCAGTACTTC
TRBJ2-7 | TRBV7-6 | . | . | CASSSRDAAYEQYF | TGTGCCAGCAGCTCGCGGGACGCCGCCTACGAGCAGTACTTC
TRBJ2-1 | TRBV27 | TRBD2 | . | CASSARTSGMVNEQFF | TGTGCCAGCAGTGCCCGGACTAGCGGGATGGTCAATGAGCAGTTCTTC
TRBJ1-1 | TRBV7-2 | TRBD1 | . | CASSRYTGVTEAFF | TGTGCCAGCAGCCGATACACAGGGGTTACTGAAGCTTTCTTT
TRBJ1-1 | TRBV6-4 | . | few | CASSVGGDGTEAFF | TGTGCCAGCAGTGTTGGAGGGGATGGAACTGAAGCTTTCTTT
TRBJ1-1 | TRBV29-1 | TRBD1 | . | CSVAGTAFKGTEAFF | TGCAGCGTCGCCGGGACAGCCTTTAAAGGAACTGAAGCTTTCTTT
TRBJ2-7 | TRBV19 | . | . | CASSIGGGAVYEQYF | TGTGCCAGTAGTATCGGAGGGGGCGCAGTCTACGAGCAGTACTTC
TRBJ2-7 | TRBV4-1 | . | . | CASSSSSPSTYEQYF | TGCGCCAGCAGCTCCTCTTCTCCTTCCACCTACGAGCAGTACTTC
TRBJ1-5 | TRBV15 | . | few | CATSHGPGQPRNQPQHF | TGTGCCACCAGCCACGGACCGGGCCAGCCCAGGAATCAGCCCCAGCATTTT
TRBJ2-7 | TRBV7-6 | TRBD1 | . | CASSADRASYEQYF | TGTGCCAGCAGCGCTGACAGGGCTTCCTACGAGCAGTACTTC
TRBJ2-2 | TRBV6-6 | . | . | CASSYGTYTGELFF | TGTGCCAGCAGTTACGGGACTTACACCGGGGAGCTGTTTTTT
TRBJ2-7 | TRBV19 | . | . | CASSISLRNEQYF | TGTGCCAGTAGTATCTCCCTTCGGAACGAGCAGTACTTC
TRBJ1-1 | TRBV6-5 | . | many | CASSRTENTEAFF | TGTGCCAGCAGCCGGACAGAGAACACTGAAGCTTTCTTT
TRBJ2-1 | TRBV29-1 | . | . | CSVEALGYNEQFF | TGCAGCGTTGAGGCTCTCGGTTACAATGAGCAGTTCTTC
TRBJ2-1 | TRBV6-6 | TRBD2 | . | CASRPPGLAGGNEQFF | TGTGCCAGCAGACCTCCGGGACTAGCGGGAGGCAATGAGCAGTTCTTC
TRBJ2-1 | TRBV9 | TRBD2 | . | CASSDRTSGRAGNEQFF | TGTGCCAGCAGCGATCGGACTAGCGGGAGGGCCGGCAATGAGCAGTTCTTC
TRBJ2-1 | TRBV6-6 | . | . | CASSYIPGDNEQFF | TGTGCCAGCAGTTACATCCCAGGTGACAATGAGCAGTTCTTC
TRBJ2-3 | TRBV4-1 | TRBD2 | . | CASSQKGGGGSTFTDTQYF | TGCGCCAGCAGCCAAAAGGGTGGTGGCGGGAGTACTTTCACAGATACGCAGTATTTT